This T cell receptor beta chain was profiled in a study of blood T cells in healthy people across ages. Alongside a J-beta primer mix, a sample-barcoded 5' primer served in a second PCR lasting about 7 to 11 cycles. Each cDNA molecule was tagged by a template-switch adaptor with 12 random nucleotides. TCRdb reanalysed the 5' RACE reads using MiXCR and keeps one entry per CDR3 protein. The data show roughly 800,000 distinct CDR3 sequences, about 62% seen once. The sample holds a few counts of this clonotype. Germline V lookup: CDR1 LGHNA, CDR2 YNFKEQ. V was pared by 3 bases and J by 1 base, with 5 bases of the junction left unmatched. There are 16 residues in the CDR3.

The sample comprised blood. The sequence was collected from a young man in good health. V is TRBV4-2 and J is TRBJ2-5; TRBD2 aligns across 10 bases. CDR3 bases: TGTGCCAGCAGCCACCTAGCGGGGGAGTCCCAAGAGACCCAGTACTTC. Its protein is CASSHLAGESQETQYF.